The 24 T cell receptor beta chains listed next were all sequenced from one sample in a study of neoadjuvant anti-PD-1 for oral cavity cancer. This sample's time point: after neoadjuvant nivolumab, at surgical resection. Assay used: immunoSEQ multiplex PCR; TCRdb lists only in-frame clones, some missing. The sample lists approximately 16,000 clones, roughly 40% occurring once. The sample here was tumor tissue, taken after nivolumab (anti-PD-1) treatment. The source is a person aged 40 to 85 with oral cavity squamous cell carcinoma.

The chain carries TRBV2 and TRBJ2-2; D may be TRBD1 or TRBD2 (7 bases each). Germline CDR1 reads SNHLY; CDR2 reads FYNNEI. V shed 11 bases and J shed 5 bases, with 18 bases lying between them. This CDR3 comprises 14 residues. CDR3 nucleotide sequence: TGTGCCTCCCAGGGGGGGGTTGGTACCGGGGAGCTGTTTTTT. It encodes CASQGGVGTGELFF.

This clone was picked up many times. The chain has TRBV2 and TRBJ1-5; 7 bases are a match to TRBD1. Germline V gives CDR1 SNHLY, CDR2 FYNNEI. CDR3 length: 17 amino acids. The V and J ends lost 1 base and 2 bases, in that order; junction bases with no gene match: 8. The CDR3 DNA follows: TGTGCCAGCAGTGAAGGGGCAGGGGGTAGTGGCAATCAGCCCCAGCATTTT. This encodes CASSEGAGGSGNQPQHF. Together with reference TRBV2 and TRBJ1-5, the CDR3 gives the full variable domain: EPEVTQTPSHQVTQMGQEVILRCVPISNHLYFYWYRQILGQKVEFLVSFYNNEISEKSEIFDDQFSVERPDGSNFTLKIRSTKLEDSAMYFCASSEGAGGSGNQPQHFGDGTRLSIL.

V and J are TRBV7-2 and TRBJ1-2; 10 positions agree with TRBD1. This CDR3 spans 16 amino acids. V lost 5 bases and J lost 8; bases outside the gene matches: 14. Per the germline V gene, CDR1 is SGHTA and CDR2 is FQGNSA. The CDR3 here is CASSQAGTGDGWGYTF. The CDR3 region has the DNA TGTGCCAGCAGCCAGGCAGGGACAGGGGACGGGTGGGGCTACACCTTC.

In this sample, this clone turned up a few times. This chain joins TRBV7-2 and TRBJ2-3; D is undetermined. This CDR3 is built from 16 residues. V shed 1 base and J shed 2 bases, with 13 bases lying between them. In germline, CDR1 is SGHTA, CDR2 FQGNSA. CDR3 sequence reads: CASSLVGVLTTDTQYF. CDR3 DNA sequence: TGTGCCAGCAGCTTAGTCGGCGTTTTGACCACAGATACGCAGTATTTT.

The rearrangement links TRBV2 to TRBJ1-6, with D perhaps TRBD1 (6 bases). In germline, CDR1 is SNHLY, CDR2 FYNNEI. CDR3 length: 15 amino acids. V was pared by 3 bases and J by 2 bases, with 8 bases between. The CDR3 DNA reads as TGTGCCAGCAGTGAGGGACAACCCTATAATTCACCCCTCCACTTT. Amino acids: CASSEGQPYNSPLHF.

The chain employs TRBV5-1 and TRBJ2-2, with a weak D call TRBD1 (6 bases). CDR3 length equals 15 residues. The ends were cut back, 0 bases at V and 6 bases at J, with 12 bases in the middle. The V gene's germline CDR1 is SGHRS and CDR2 YFSETQ. This CDR3 is CASSLAAGAAGELFF. The CDR3 DNA is TGCGCCAGCAGCTTGGCCGCAGGGGCGGCCGGGGAGCTGTTTTTT.

J is TRBJ1-2 and V is TRBV7-9; a possible D gene is TRBD1 (6 bases). V lost 4 bases, J lost 5 bases, and 26 bases lay in between. The CDR3 sequence is 18 residues long. From germline, CDR1 is SEHNR and CDR2 FQNEAQ (reference sequence). The CDR3 nucleotides read TGTGCCAGCAGCTGGATGTCGATCGGGGGCCCCAATGGGTATGGCTACACCTTC. It translates to CASSWMSIGGPNGYGYTF.

This chain joins TRBV19 and TRBJ1-2; the match to TRBD1 covers 8 bases. V lost 5 bases, J lost 8 bases, and 16 bases stayed unmatched. The CDR3 is 16 residues long. Germline V gene sequence: CDR1 LNHDA, CDR2 SQIVND (reference sequence). The CDR3: CASSPPTGQGVSGYTF. CDR3 bases: TGTGCCAGTAGTCCACCAACCGGACAGGGCGTTTCGGGCTACACCTTC. Using reference TRBV19 and TRBJ1-2 for the parts outside the CDR3, the full variable domain is DGGITQSPKYLFRKEGQNVTLSCEQNLNHDAMYWYRQDPGQGLRLIYYSQIVNDFQKGDIAEGYSVSREKKESFPLTVTSAQKNPTAFYLCASSPPTGQGVSGYTFGSGTRLTVV.

The chain has TRBV7-2 and TRBJ1-3; TRBD1 agrees at 7 bases. The CDR3 runs to 16 residues. CDR1 is SGHTA, CDR2 FQGNSA, per germline. Germline trimming cut 1 base from V and 4 bases from J; bases unmatched to any gene: 7. CDR3 protein: CASSLDRTGLGNTIYF. The CDR3 DNA follows: TGTGCCAGCAGCTTAGACCGGACAGGACTCGGAAACACCATATATTTT.

The chain is built from TRBV12-5 and TRBJ1-5; D is unclear. Germline V gene sequence: CDR1 LGHNT, CDR2 FRNRAP. Trimming removed 7 bases at V and 5 bases at J, with 12 bases between. This CDR3 region has 13 residues. CDR3 bases: TGTGCTAGTGCCCCCCAAGCCCATCAGCCCCAGCATTTT. The encoded protein is CASAPQAHQPQHF.

This clone was picked up a small number of times. The J gene is TRBJ1-1, the V gene TRBV6-5; D is uncertain. The CDR3 length is 13 residues. Germline V gives CDR1 MNHEY, CDR2 SVGAGI. Deletions cut 6 bases from V and 3 bases from J, with 11 bases between. The CDR3 spells CASSRTSDTEAFF. The CDR3 nucleotides read TGTGCCAGCAGCCGTACGTCTGACACTGAAGCTTTCTTT.

This clone has more than one count but fewer than ten. This rearrangement joins TRBV6-1 to TRBJ1-4, with D unclear. The CDR3 contains 15 residues. CDR1 and CDR2 from the germline V gene are MNHNS and SASEGT. Deletions cut 2 bases from V and 8 bases from J, with 15 bases between. CDR3: CASSERPSTREKLFF. The CDR3 nucleotides are TGTGCCAGCAGTGAAAGGCCCTCCACGAGGGAAAAACTGTTTTTT.

The chain combines TRBV2 with TRBJ2-5, with 10 bases aligning to TRBD2. Germline V gene lookup returns CDR1 SNHLY and CDR2 FYNNEI. The J segment lost 5 bases and the V segment lost 0 bases, leaving 3 bases of the junction unmatched. This CDR3 has 15 amino acids. CDR3 in amino acids: CASSEASGGRETQYF. Written as DNA, the CDR3 is TGTGCCAGCAGTGAAGCTAGCGGGGGGCGGGAGACCCAGTACTTC.

This clone came up a few times. This chain links TRBV2 with TRBJ2-7, with 7 bases aligning to TRBD2. The germline CDR1 and CDR2 sequences are SNHLY and FYNNEI. V trimming: 8 bases; J trimming: 2 bases; junction bases outside the gene matches: 3. This CDR3 has 12 amino acids. This CDR3 is CASGGGAYEQYF. CDR3 nucleotides: TGTGCCAGCGGGGGGGGAGCCTACGAGCAGTACTTC.

V is TRBV5-6 and J is TRBJ1-1, with unresolved D. The CDR3 loop spans 11 amino acids. Trimming took off 3 bases at V and 5 bases at J, with 5 bases between the two ends. CDR1 is SGHDT and CDR2 is YYEEEE in the germline V gene. CDR3 sequence reads: CASSWGTEAFF. CDR3 bases: TGTGCCAGCAGCTGGGGTACTGAAGCTTTCTTT. The complete variable domain, with remaining parts taken from reference TRBV5-6 and TRBJ1-1, reads DAGVTQSPTHLIKTRGQQVTLRCSPKSGHDTVSWYQQALGQGPQFIFQYYEEEERQRGNFPDRFSGHQFPNYSSELNVNALLLGDSALYLCASSWGTEAFFGQGTRLTVV.

V and J are TRBV19 and TRBJ1-6; D is uncertain. Germline assignment: CDR1 LNHDA and CDR2 SQIVND (reference sequence). Between the trimmed V and J ends, which lost 8 bases and 7 bases, there was a span of 18 bases. The length of the CDR3 is 15 residues. CDR3 DNA sequence: TGTGCCAGTGACCAAGGGTTTGGGGTGAATTCACCCCTCCACTTT. Encoded protein: CASDQGFGVNSPLHF.

V and J are TRBV15 and TRBJ2-3; a possible D gene is TRBD2 (5 bases). The CDR3 extends over 15 amino acids. Germline V gene data show CDR1 as LNHNV and CDR2 as YYDKDF (reference sequence). Deletions cut 3 bases from V and 4 bases from J, with 14 bases between. CDR3 protein: CATSSTPSRADTQYF. The CDR3 DNA is TGTGCCACCAGCAGCACGCCTAGCCGCGCAGATACGCAGTATTTT.

The chain has TRBV4-3 and TRBJ1-2; 7 bases align to TRBD1. There are 13 residues in the CDR3. The V and J ends lost 4 bases and 4 bases, in that order; junction bases with no gene match: 3. Germline V lookup: CDR1 LGHNA, CDR2 YSLEER. CDR3 nucleotides: TGCGCCAGCAGCCCGGACAGGTCCTATGGCTACACCTTC. Translated, it gives CASSPDRSYGYTF.

This clone turned up a few times. This chain links TRBV10-2 with TRBJ1-6; D may be TRBD1 (5 bases). Germline V lookup: CDR1 WSHSY, CDR2 SAAADI. V was pared by 3 bases and J by 5 bases, with 8 bases between. This CDR3 comprises 14 residues. The CDR3 reads CASSDGTDNSPLHF. The CDR3 DNA sequence: TGCGCCAGCAGTGATGGGACGGATAATTCACCCCTCCACTTT.

The chain combines TRBV7-8 with TRBJ2-5; D is possibly TRBD1 or TRBD2 (6 bases each). Germline values: CDR1 SGHVS, CDR2 FQNEAQ. CDR3 size: 15 residues. V shed 5 bases and J shed 3 bases, with 16 bases lying between them. CDR3 sequence (DNA): TGTGCCAGCAGCCTAGGAGGGGGACCCAAAGAGACCCAGTACTTC. Translated: CASSLGGGPKETQYF.

This clone appeared a few times. The rearrangement joins TRBV11-2 to TRBJ1-1; D is undetermined. The CDR3 has 13 residues. Germline CDR1 reads SGHAT; CDR2 reads FQNNGV. V was pared by 6 bases and J by 1 base, with 9 bases between. The CDR3 DNA follows: TGTGCCAGCAGTATGCCAGAGAACACTGAAGCTTTCTTT. It codes for CASSMPENTEAFF.

This clone qualifies as medium-sized. The chain recombines TRBV30 with TRBJ1-6; no clear D gene. Germline-derived CDR1 and CDR2 are GTSNPN and SVGIG (reference sequence). The CDR3 spans 12 residues. The germline V and J ends were trimmed by 0 bases and 10 bases, with 7 bases remaining between them. The chain's CDR3 is CAWSVQRSPLHF. CDR3 bases: TGTGCCTGGAGTGTACAGCGGTCACCCCTCCACTTT.

The chain has TRBV5-6 and TRBJ1-4; 11 bases align to TRBD1. Germline CDR1 reads SGHDT; CDR2 reads YYEEEE. CDR3 length: 17 residues. With V trimmed by 1 base and J by 1 base, 3 bases remained unmatched. CDR3 amino acids: CASSLTGTGGTNEKLFF. Written as DNA, the CDR3 is TGTGCCAGCAGCTTGACCGGGACAGGGGGAACTAATGAAAAACTGTTTTTT. The variable domain in full, completed from reference TRBV5-6 and TRBJ1-4, reads DAGVTQSPTHLIKTRGQQVTLRCSPKSGHDTVSWYQQALGQGPQFIFQYYEEEERQRGNFPDRFSGHQFPNYSSELNVNALLLGDSALYLCASSLTGTGGTNEKLFFGSGTQLSVL.

The chain is built from TRBV2 and TRBJ1-4, with D possibly matching TRBD1 (6 bases). CDR3 size: 16 residues. The ends were cut back, 1 base at V and 7 bases at J, with 16 bases in the middle. Germline loops: CDR1 SNHLY, CDR2 FYNNEI. The CDR3 protein is CASSEVRGEIFEKLFF. The CDR3 region has the DNA TGTGCCAGCAGTGAAGTCAGGGGCGAAATTTTTGAAAAACTGTTTTTT.